The 17 T cell receptor beta chains below come from one sample, sequenced in a study of identical twins. TCRdb independently ran MiXCR on the 5' RACE reads; one entry per CDR3 protein. The sample shows about 690,000 distinct CDR3 sequences, less than 7% of them seen only once. Source material: naive T cells sorted from blood. The receptors derive from a man younger than 35 in good health.

Only a few counts were recorded for this clonotype. The CDR3 DNA sequence: TGTGCCAGCAGCCCAAAAAACGAGCAGTACTTC. It codes for CASSPKNEQYF. The chain combines TRBV12-3 or TRBV12-4 with TRBJ2-7; no clear D gene. The germline V and J ends were trimmed by 6 bases and 5 bases, with 8 bases remaining between them. The CDR3 contains 11 residues.

This clonotype has a handful of counts. A junction boundary mismatches the germline segment, possibly from a read error. The rearrangement links TRBV2 to TRBJ1-3, with D possibly being TRBD1 (5 bases). The germline V gene encodes CDR1 SNHLY and CDR2 FYNNEI. The CDR3 is 13 amino acids. The CDR3 bases are TGTGCCAGCAGCCAGGGCAGTGGATACACCATATATTTT. It yields the protein CASSQGSGYTIYF.

The V and J genes are TRBV7-9 and TRBJ1-5; D remains ambiguous. From germline, CDR1 is SEHNR and CDR2 FQNEAQ (reference sequence). The CDR3 sequence is 15 residues long. V was pared by 5 bases and J by 7 bases, with 18 bases between. The CDR3 DNA reads TGTGCCAGCAGCCCGATGATGGGCCCGGGGCAGCCCCAGCATTTT. This sequence encodes CASSPMMGPGQPQHF.

This clonotype was seen a few times. J is TRBJ2-7 and V is TRBV12-3 or TRBV12-4; TRBD2 matches at 12 bases. V lost 1 base, J lost 10 bases, and 11 bases stayed unmatched. The CDR3 covers 16 residues. The CDR3 nucleotides read TGTGCCAGCAGTTTAGAGGGTTCCGGGACTAGCGGGCCTCAGTACGTC. This translates into CASSLEGSGTSGPQYV.

This clonotype was counted between two and nine times. This chain connects TRBV4-1 to TRBJ1-5; D is ambiguous. With 0 bases removed from V and 5 bases from J, the gap between germline ends came to 8 bases. The CDR3 has 14 residues. CDR1 is MGHRA, CDR2 YSYEKL, per germline. DNA of the CDR3: TGCGCCAGCAGCCAAGACGGATACGATCAGCCCCAGCATTTT. Translated, it gives CASSQDGYDQPQHF.

This clonotype showed up just a few times. This chain joins TRBV28 and TRBJ1-1; tentative D call: TRBD1 (5 bases). V lost 6 bases and J lost 4, with 18 bases in between. Germline CDR1 is MDHEN and CDR2 is SYDVKM. The CDR3 is made up of 15 amino acids. The CDR3 coding sequence is TGTGCCAGCAGACCCGACCAGGGTTGGGGCACTGAAGCTTTCTTT. It yields the protein CASRPDQGWGTEAFF. The whole variable domain, filled in from reference TRBV28 and TRBJ1-1, reads DVKVTQSSRYLVKRTGEKVFLECVQDMDHENMFWYRQDPGLGLRLIYFSYDVKMKEKGDIPEGYSVSREKKERFSLILESASTNQTSMYLCASRPDQGWGTEAFFGQGTRLTVV.

This clonotype was counted at least ten times. The CDR3 region is CASSSNNIAEAFF. As DNA, the CDR3 is TGTGCCAGCAGCTCGAATAATATCGCTGAAGCTTTCTTT. The chain combines TRBV7-9 with TRBJ1-1; D unresolved. The CDR3 extends over 13 amino acids. The germline gives CDR1 SEHNR, CDR2 FQNEAQ (reference sequence). The V and J ends lost 4 bases and 6 bases respectively, with 12 bases between them.

This clonotype was seen a handful of times. The chain carries TRBV5-6 and TRBJ1-2; no firm D call. The CDR3 is 13 residues long. The V end lost 2 bases, the J end lost 3 bases, and 8 bases lay between the germline ends. Germline V CDR1 and CDR2: SGHDT, YYEEEE. The CDR3 loop reads CASSFGNDYGYTF. CDR3 nucleotides: TGTGCCAGCAGCTTTGGGAATGACTATGGCTACACCTTC.

This clonotype was counted between two and nine times. The rearrangement joins TRBV7-2 to TRBJ2-1; D possibly matches TRBD1 or TRBD2 (7 bases each). The CDR3 consists of 16 residues. The germline V gene has CDR1 SGHTA and CDR2 FQGNSA. The V end lost 2 bases, the J end lost 1 base, and 12 bases lay between the germline ends. The CDR3 DNA follows: TGTGCCAGCAGCTTAAGGGGGCGGGGGTCCTACAATGAGCAGTTCTTC. This translates into CASSLRGRGSYNEQFF. The whole variable domain, remainder taken from reference TRBV7-2 and TRBJ2-1, is GAGVSQSPSNKVTEKGKDVELRCDPISGHTALYWYRQSLGQGLEFLIYFQGNSAPDKSGLPSDRFSAERTGGSVSTLTIQRTQQEDSAVYLCASSLRGRGSYNEQFFGPGTRLTVL.

The V gene is TRBV5-1, the J gene TRBJ2-1; TRBD2 aligns across 9 bases. Germline loops: CDR1 SGHRS, CDR2 YFSETQ. This CDR3 is built from 16 residues. V was pared by 4 bases and J by 8 bases, with 13 bases of the junction left unmatched. The CDR3 nucleotides are TGCGCCAGCAGCGCGACCACCGGGACTAGCTTCCATGAGCAGTTCTTC. Protein: CASSATTGTSFHEQFF.

In its sample, this clonotype was seen many times. The V and J genes are TRBV6-5 and TRBJ2-7, with 7 bases matching TRBD2. This CDR3 spans 15 amino acids. With 2 bases clipped from V and 2 bases from J, the junction kept 6 bases outside the gene matches. CDR1 MNHEY and CDR2 SVGAGI come from the germline V gene. CDR3 sequence reads: CASSYRRAGAYEQYV. CDR3 DNA sequence: TGTGCCAGCAGTTACCGTCGGGCGGGAGCCTACGAGCAGTACGTC.

This clonotype occurred many times. The chain employs TRBV28 and TRBJ1-5, with D maybe TRBD1 (5 bases). The CDR3 has 15 amino acids. Germline V gives CDR1 MDHEN, CDR2 SYDVKM. Trimming took off 3 bases at V and 6 bases at J, with 15 bases between the two ends. In DNA form, the CDR3 reads TGTGCCAGCAGTTTGAAATGGGGCTCGGGTCAGCCCCAGCATTTT. Encoded protein: CASSLKWGSGQPQHF.

The rearrangement links TRBV11-3 to TRBJ2-4, with 10 bases aligning to TRBD1. V dropped 5 bases and J dropped 13; count of bases not matched to a gene: 14. The CDR3 runs to 15 residues. The germline CDR1 and CDR2 sequences are SGHNT and YENEEA. The CDR3 sequence is CASSPRRDRGLLQYF. The CDR3 region has the DNA TGTGCCAGCAGCCCCCGCAGGGACAGGGGTTTGTTACAGTACTTC.

The chain employs TRBV7-9 and TRBJ2-3; possibly TRBD2 for D (6 bases). Germline CDR1 SEHNR, CDR2 FQNEAQ (reference sequence). The CDR3 loop spans 16 amino acids. Trimming left V 3 bases short and J 0 bases short, with 13 bases between. In nucleotides, the CDR3 is TGTGCCAGCAGCTTGGGTGGGAGGAGCAGCACAGATACGCAGTATTTT. Amino acid sequence: CASSLGGRSSTDTQYF. Full variable domain (outside the CDR3, taken from reference TRBV7-9 and TRBJ2-3): DTGVSQNPRHKITKRGQNVTFRCDPISEHNRLYWYRQTLGQGPEFLTYFQNEAQLEKSRLLSDRFSAERPKGSFSTLEIQRTEQGDSAMYLCASSLGGRSSTDTQYFGPGTRLTVL.

This clonotype was seen many times. The chain employs TRBV29-1 and TRBJ1-1, with a possible D match to TRBD1 (6 bases). The V gene's germline CDR1 is SQVTM and CDR2 ANQGSEA. Trimming removed 3 bases from V and 0 bases from J, with 14 bases in between. The CDR3 totals 15 residues. The CDR3 nucleotides read TGCAGCGTTGATCGGCGACAGGTTTTGAACACTGAAGCTTTCTTT. It specifies CSVDRRQVLNTEAFF.

This clonotype has ten or more counts. The chain has TRBV28 and TRBJ2-2; possible D gene TRBD1, 7 bases. The germline V gene encodes CDR1 MDHEN and CDR2 SYDVKM. Trimming pared 6 bases from V and 7 bases from J, leaving 18 bases between. The length of the CDR3 is 15 residues. The CDR3 sequence is CASRRAGTEFGELFF. The CDR3 coding sequence is TGTGCCAGCAGGAGGGCGGGGACAGAATTCGGGGAGCTGTTTTTT.

This clonotype was seen more than once but under ten times. The CDR3 DNA is TGTGCCAGCAGTTACAATTTTCCAGATACGCAGTATTTT. Translating it yields CASSYNFPDTQYF. This sequence joins TRBV6-5 and TRBJ2-3; D unresolved. Germline CDR1 reads MNHEY; CDR2 reads SVGAGI. Deletions cut 2 bases from V and 4 bases from J, with 7 bases between. This CDR3 contains 13 residues.